This T cell receptor beta chain was captured in a study of T cell clonality in common variable immunodeficiency. Study results and limitations: Common variable immunodeficiency TCR beta sequences reportedly had fewer deletions and N-nucleotide insertions.

The data were produced by immunoSEQ multiplex PCR, yet TCRdb's version contains in-frame clones alone and is incomplete. The sample has around 30,000 clones, none seen only once. CVID subjects had received replacement immunoglobulin for at least one year. Many counts were recorded for this clone. Antigen specificity is unknown. The CDR3 extends 3 residues past the end of the read, so its final part is completed from the germline J gene. CDR1 and CDR2 from the germline V gene are PRHDT and FYEKMQ (reference sequence). The CDR3 runs to 20 residues. V dropped 5 bases and J dropped 5 bases, with 30 bases sitting between them.

The TCR was taken from a human donor with common variable immunodeficiency. Source material: peripheral blood mononuclear cells. The chain recombines TRBV13 with TRBJ1-4; TRBD1 is a possible D gene (5 bases). CDR3 DNA, as far as it was read: TGTGCCAGCAGCATACCAATACAGGTCTCCCTCCTAACCGAAAATGAAAAA. Its protein product is CASSIPIQVSLLTENEK. The whole CDR3 region reads CASSIPIQVSLLTENEKLFF.